The 22 T cell receptor beta chains in this list originate from one sample, sequenced in a study of cytomegalovirus exposure and HLA in healthy donors. PCR primers comprised 60 Vbeta and 13 Jbeta primers. The method was immunoSEQ multiplex PCR; TCRdb's version includes in-frame clones alone and lacks a portion of them. The top ten hold around 1.9% of the sample, which has about 190,000 clones, roughly four fifths seen once. Sequencing was carried out using PBMCs. These receptor sequences come from a woman under 30 in good health and CMV-seropositive.

The gene calls are TRBV2 and TRBJ2-2; possibly TRBD2 for D (7 bases). V lost 8 bases and J lost 4, with 11 bases in between. This CDR3 region has 13 residues. CDR1 is SNHLY, CDR2 FYNNEI, per germline. CDR3 sequence: CASARGATGELFF. The CDR3 region has the DNA TGTGCCAGCGCTCGGGGGGCCACCGGGGAGCTGTTTTTT.

This sequence joins TRBV6-1 and TRBJ2-3; 10 bases align to TRBD1. The V and J ends lost 3 bases and 3 bases, in that order; junction bases with no gene match: 6. The CDR3 consists of 16 residues. Germline loops: CDR1 MNHNS, CDR2 SASEGT. As DNA, the CDR3 is TGTGCCAGCAGTGACCGGACAGGGGGGAGTACAGATACGCAGTATTTT. Translating gives CASSDRTGGSTDTQYF.

This clone was detected only a few times. J is TRBJ2-3 and V is TRBV27, with D possibly TRBD1 on 5 matching bases. V lost 3 bases, J lost 10 bases, and 17 bases lay in between. The CDR3 has 14 residues. The germline CDR1 and CDR2 sequences are MNHEY and SMNVEV (reference sequence). DNA for the CDR3: TGTGCCAGCAGTTTCTTGGGGCCGAACGATCCGCAGTATTTT. Amino acids: CASSFLGPNDPQYF.

The chain has TRBV5-6 and TRBJ2-3; 8 bases fit TRBD1. CDR1 and CDR2 from the germline V gene are SGHDT and YYEEEE. Germline trimming cut 2 bases from V and 7 bases from J; bases unmatched to any gene: 9. CDR3 length: 15 amino acids. The CDR3 DNA sequence: TGTGCCAGCAGCTTTTCTCGACAGGGGACATATACGCAGTATTTT. It translates to CASSFSRQGTYTQYF.

The rearrangement uses TRBV5-1 and TRBJ1-2; 7 bases line up with TRBD1. CDR3 length: 15 residues. Germline assignment: CDR1 SGHRS and CDR2 YFSETQ. V lost 0 bases to trimming and J lost 5 bases; unmatched junction nucleotides: 7. CDR3 region: CASSLALTGAYGYTF. The CDR3 coding sequence is TGCGCCAGCAGCTTGGCCCTTACAGGGGCGTATGGCTACACCTTC.

The table lists this clone with a few counts. In DNA form, the CDR3 reads TGTGCCACCAGTAAACTGAGGGATTGGACAGATACGCAGTATTTT. As protein: CATSKLRDWTDTQYF. The chain links TRBV15 to TRBJ2-3, with D perhaps matching TRBD2 (5 bases). Trimming cost V 6 bases and J 3 bases, with 16 bases left between them. The CDR3 consists of 15 residues. Germline values: CDR1 LNHNV, CDR2 YYDKDF (reference sequence).

The rearrangement uses TRBV6-1 and TRBJ2-3; 9 bases align to TRBD2. Looked up from germline, CDR1 is MNHNS and CDR2 is SASEGT. V lost 3 bases and J lost 4; bases outside the gene matches: 2. The CDR3 consists of 14 residues. The CDR3 region is CASSDGGGADTQYF. The CDR3, as DNA: TGTGCCAGCAGTGATGGCGGGGGGGCAGATACGCAGTATTTT.

CDR3 protein: CASSFRPGGYNEQFF. The CDR3 coding sequence is TGTGCCAGCAGTTTTAGGCCAGGGGGATACAATGAGCAGTTCTTC. The chain joins TRBV28 to TRBJ2-1, with TRBD1 matching over 7 bases. J gave up 4 bases and V 3 bases, and 6 bases lay outside the gene matches. This CDR3 is built from 15 residues. CDR1 MDHEN and CDR2 SYDVKM come from the germline V gene.

This chain joins TRBV10-3 and TRBJ2-2, with D tentatively TRBD2 (5 bases). Trimming shortened V by 1 base and J by 5 bases, and 14 bases separated the two germline ends. The CDR3 is 16 residues long. CDR1 is ENHRY, CDR2 SYGVKD, per germline. The CDR3 reads CAISELERASTGELFF. As DNA, the CDR3 is TGTGCCATCAGTGAGTTGGAGAGGGCGTCAACCGGGGAGCTGTTTTTT.

On this clone: Other DNA sequences within the sample encode an identical CDR3. This rearrangement joins TRBV6-4 to TRBJ2-3; 7 nucleotides align to TRBD2. V lost 4 bases and J lost 1; bases outside the gene matches: 2. Looked up from germline, CDR1 is MRHNA and CDR2 is SNTAGT. The CDR3 has 14 amino acids. The CDR3 spells CASSVAGGTDTQYF. The CDR3, as DNA: TGTGCCAGCAGTGTTGCGGGGGGCACAGATACGCAGTATTTT.

The chain carries TRBV11-3 and TRBJ2-1; possibly TRBD2 for D (6 bases). The CDR3 runs to 13 residues. Looked up from germline, CDR1 is SGHNT and CDR2 is YENEEA. Trimming took 0 bases from V and 16 from J, leaving 16 bases between them. This CDR3 reads CASSLDLRDSPFF. CDR3 in DNA: TGTGCCAGCAGCTTAGATCTAAGGGACTCTCCTTTCTTC.

This sequence joins TRBV4-1 and TRBJ2-5; 9 bases are a match to TRBD2. The DNA end lines up better with TRBJ2-7; the J call may be wrong. Germline V lookup: CDR1 MGHRA, CDR2 YSYEKL. The length of the CDR3 is 18 residues. Here the CDR3 reads CASSQVSGGFLGSYEQYF. The CDR3 DNA sequence: TGCGCCAGCAGCCAAGTTAGCGGGGGCTTCCTTGGCTCCTACGAGCAGTACTTC.

The V gene is TRBV18, the J gene TRBJ1-1; 8 nucleotides agree with TRBD1. Looked up from germline, CDR1 is KGHSH and CDR2 is LQKENI. The J segment lost 7 bases and the V segment lost 2 bases, leaving 6 bases of the junction unmatched. This CDR3 spans 14 amino acids. The CDR3 nucleotides read TGTGCCAGCTCACCATCTCCAGGGGGCGATGAAGCTTTCTTT. It encodes CASSPSPGGDEAFF.

J is TRBJ1-6 and V is TRBV5-1; 9 positions match TRBD1. The junction had 4 bases not matched to a gene; V was cut back by 0 bases and J by 6 bases. CDR3 length: 16 amino acids. Germline V lookup: CDR1 SGHRS, CDR2 YFSETQ. The CDR3 nucleotides are TGCGCCAGCAGCTTGGGGACAGGGGTGGCTAATTCACCCCTCCACTTT. Translating it yields CASSLGTGVANSPLHF.

The chain employs TRBV5-4 and TRBJ1-2; 9 nucleotides match TRBD1. The CDR3 is made up of 15 amino acids. The J segment lost 5 bases and the V segment lost 6 bases, leaving 11 bases of the junction unmatched. The germline V gene has CDR1 SGHNT and CDR2 YYREEE (reference sequence). CDR3 loop: CASTDWDRVRYGYTF. In DNA form, the CDR3 reads TGTGCCAGCACTGATTGGGACAGGGTCCGGTATGGCTACACCTTC. Filled out from reference TRBV5-4 and TRBJ1-2, the complete variable domain reads ETGVTQSPTHLIKTRGQQVTLRCSSQSGHNTVSWYQQALGQGPQFIFQYYREEENGRGNFPPRFSGLQFPNYSSELNVNALELDDSALYLCASTDWDRVRYGYTFGSGTRLTVV.

The CDR3 DNA is TGTGCCTGGACCGTCAACCCCCAGGGGGGCTACACCTTC. The encoded protein is CAWTVNPQGGYTF. The chain is built from TRBV30 and TRBJ1-2; D is possibly TRBD1 (6 bases). In germline, CDR1 is GTSNPN, CDR2 SVGIG (reference sequence). Trimming took off 4 bases at V and 8 bases at J, with 17 bases between the two ends. The CDR3 extends over 13 amino acids.

This chain uses TRBV27 with TRBJ1-5; D gene unclear. This CDR3 is built from 13 residues. CDR1 is MNHEY and CDR2 is SMNVEV in the germline V gene (reference sequence). V lost 4 bases and J lost 4, with 8 bases in between. The CDR3 DNA is TGTGCCAGCAGTTCGGCAGGTAATCAGCCCCAGCATTTT. Amino acid sequence: CASSSAGNQPQHF.

The rearrangement joins TRBV19 to TRBJ2-1; D is possibly TRBD1 (6 bases). V was trimmed by 9 bases and J by 0 bases, leaving 15 bases between them. The CDR3 runs 15 residues. Germline V gene lookup returns CDR1 LNHDA and CDR2 SQIVND (reference sequence). CDR3 sequence reads: CASMGQRDSYNEQFF. Written as DNA, the CDR3 is TGTGCCAGCATGGGACAACGGGACTCCTACAATGAGCAGTTCTTC.

The rearrangement links TRBV4-3 to TRBJ2-1, with a weak D call TRBD1 (5 bases). Germline V lookup: CDR1 LGHNA, CDR2 YSLEER. The CDR3 length is 16 residues. V was clipped by 0 bases and J by 0 bases, with 9 bases between them. The CDR3 coding sequence is TGCGCCAGCAGCCAAGACAGGGCCCTCTCCTACAATGAGCAGTTCTTC. Its translation: CASSQDRALSYNEQFF.

J is TRBJ2-1 and V is TRBV4-1; 14 bases align to TRBD2. V shed 6 bases, J shed 0 bases, and the junction held 4 bases outside the gene matches. The V gene's germline CDR1 is MGHRA and CDR2 YSYEKL. The CDR3 runs to 17 residues. For the CDR3, the DNA is TGCGCCAGCAGACTCGGACTAGCGGGGGGCTCCTACAATGAGCAGTTCTTC. Translation gives CASRLGLAGGSYNEQFF.

The V gene is TRBV10-1, the J gene TRBJ1-1, with a tentative D call TRBD1 (6 bases). The CDR3 extends over 14 amino acids. Germline lookup yields CDR1 WNHNN and CDR2 SYGVQD (reference sequence). Between the trimmed V and J ends, which lost 0 bases and 10 bases, there was a span of 15 bases. The CDR3 nucleotides are TGCGCCAGCAGTGAGTCTGAGTCCAGGGGTATAGCTTTCTTT. Amino acid sequence: CASSESESRGIAFF.

The V call is TRBV30, the J call TRBJ2-3, with TRBD1 matching 7 bases. The trim removed 4 bases at V and 1 base at J, leaving 8 bases unmatched. The length of the CDR3 is 15 residues. Germline V CDR1 and CDR2: GTSNPN, SVGIG (reference sequence). The CDR3 here is CAWIGQDQGTDTQYF. The CDR3, as DNA: TGTGCCTGGATTGGACAGGACCAGGGCACAGATACGCAGTATTTT. Filled out from reference TRBV30 and TRBJ2-3, the complete variable domain reads SQTIHQWPATLVQPVGSPLSLECTVEGTSNPNLYWYRQAAGRGLQLLFYSVGIGQISSEVPQNLSASRPQDRQFILSSKKLLLSDSGFYLCAWIGQDQGTDTQYFGPGTRLTVL.